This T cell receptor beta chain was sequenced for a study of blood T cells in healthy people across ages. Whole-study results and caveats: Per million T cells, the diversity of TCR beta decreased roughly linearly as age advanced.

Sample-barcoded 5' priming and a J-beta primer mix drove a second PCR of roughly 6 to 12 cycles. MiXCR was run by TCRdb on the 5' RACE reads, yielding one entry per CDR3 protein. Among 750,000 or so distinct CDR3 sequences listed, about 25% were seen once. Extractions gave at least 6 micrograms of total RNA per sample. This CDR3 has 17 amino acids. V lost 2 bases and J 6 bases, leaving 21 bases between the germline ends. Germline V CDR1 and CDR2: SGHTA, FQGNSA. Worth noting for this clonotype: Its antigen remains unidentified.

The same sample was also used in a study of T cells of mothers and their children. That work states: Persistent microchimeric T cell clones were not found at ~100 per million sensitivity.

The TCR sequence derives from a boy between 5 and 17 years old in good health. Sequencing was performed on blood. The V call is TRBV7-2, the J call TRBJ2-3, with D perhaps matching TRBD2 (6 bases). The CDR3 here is CASSLPAEGRTTDTQYF. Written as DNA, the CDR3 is TGTGCCAGCAGCTTACCCGCGGAGGGGCGGACCACGGATACGCAGTATTTT. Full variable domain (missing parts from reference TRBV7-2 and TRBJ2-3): GAGVSQSPSNKVTEKGKDVELRCDPISGHTALYWYRQSLGQGLEFLIYFQGNSAPDKSGLPSDRFSAERTGGSVSTLTIQRTQQEDSAVYLCASSLPAEGRTTDTQYFGPGTRLTVL.